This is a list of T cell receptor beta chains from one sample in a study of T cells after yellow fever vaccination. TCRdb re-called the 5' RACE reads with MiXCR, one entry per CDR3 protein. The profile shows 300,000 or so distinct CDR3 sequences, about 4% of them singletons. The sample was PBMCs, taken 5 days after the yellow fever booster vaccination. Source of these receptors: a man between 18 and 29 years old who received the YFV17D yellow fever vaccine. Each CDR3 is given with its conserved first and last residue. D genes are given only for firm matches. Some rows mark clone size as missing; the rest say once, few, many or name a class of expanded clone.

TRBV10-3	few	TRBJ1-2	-	CAIALRDTKLSGYTF	TGTGCCATCGCTCTCCGGGACACGAAGCTCTCCGGCTACACCTTC
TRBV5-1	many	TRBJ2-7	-	CASSLEGTSYEQYF	TGCGCCAGCAGCTTGGAGGGAACCTCCTACGAGCAGTACTTC
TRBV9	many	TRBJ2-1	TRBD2	CASSVSGGANEQFF	TGTGCCAGCAGCGTATCGGGGGGGGCTAATGAGCAGTTCTTC
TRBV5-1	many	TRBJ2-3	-	CASSGRTTGRTDTQYF	TGCGCCAGCTCTGGGAGAACGACAGGCCGCACAGATACGCAGTATTTT
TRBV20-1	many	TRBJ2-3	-	CSVPVRSRGDTQYF	TGCAGTGTCCCCGTCAGGTCCCGGGGGGATACGCAGTATTTT
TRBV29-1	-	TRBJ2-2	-	CSVEESANTGELFF	TGCAGCGTTGAAGAATCAGCCAACACCGGGGAGCTGTTTTTT
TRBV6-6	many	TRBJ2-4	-	CASSSSIGGAKNIQYF	TGTGCCAGCAGTTCCTCTATCGGGGGAGCCAAAAACATTCAGTACTTC
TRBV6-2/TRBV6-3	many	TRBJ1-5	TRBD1	CASRTGEQPQHF	TGTGCCAGCCGGACAGGGGAACAGCCCCAGCATTTT
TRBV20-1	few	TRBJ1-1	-	CSARRKENTEAFF	TGCAGTGCTAGAAGAAAGGAGAACACTGAAGCTTTCTTT
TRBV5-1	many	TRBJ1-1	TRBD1	CASSLTGTVGTEAFF	TGCGCCAGCAGCTTGACCGGGACAGTAGGCACTGAAGCTTTCTTT
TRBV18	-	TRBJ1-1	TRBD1	CASSEGAETEAFF	TGTGCCAGCTCAGAGGGGGCGGAGACTGAAGCTTTCTTT
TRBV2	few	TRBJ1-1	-	CASSDPRDLLNTEAFF	TGTGCCAGCAGTGACCCCCGGGACCTCCTGAACACTGAAGCTTTCTTT
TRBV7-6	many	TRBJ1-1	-	CASSLSTPYEAFF	TGTGCCAGCAGCTTATCGACACCATATGAAGCTTTCTTT
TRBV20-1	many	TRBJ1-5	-	CSASPTGDQPQHF	TGCAGTGCTAGTCCCACAGGTGATCAGCCCCAGCATTTT
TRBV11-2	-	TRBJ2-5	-	CASSLDPASWGETQYF	TGTGCCAGCAGCTTAGATCCGGCTAGCTGGGGGGAGACCCAGTACTTC
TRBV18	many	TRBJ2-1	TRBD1	CASSPPGTAISYNEQFF	TGTGCCAGCTCACCACCCGGGACAGCCATCTCCTACAATGAGCAGTTCTTC
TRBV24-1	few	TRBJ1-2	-	CATSDFGRHYGYTF	TGTGCCACCAGTGATTTCGGGAGGCACTATGGCTACACCTTC
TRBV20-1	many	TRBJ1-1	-	CSARDWGRVDTEAFF	TGCAGTGCTAGAGATTGGGGCAGGGTGGACACTGAAGCTTTCTTT
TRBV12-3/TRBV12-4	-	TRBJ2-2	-	CASTKRGELFF	TGTGCCAGCACTAAACGCGGGGAGCTGTTTTTT
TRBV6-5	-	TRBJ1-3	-	CASSKTGFRGNTIYF	TGTGCCAGCAGCAAGACAGGCTTTCGAGGAAACACCATATATTTT
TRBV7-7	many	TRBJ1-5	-	CASSLARRTVNQPQHF	TGTGCTAGCAGCTTAGCGCGGAGGACAGTCAATCAGCCCCAGCATTTT
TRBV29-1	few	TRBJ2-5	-	CSVEGGRGSQETQYF	TGCAGCGTTGAAGGAGGGCGGGGTAGCCAAGAGACCCAGTACTTC
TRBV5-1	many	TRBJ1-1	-	CASSFRKTGTNTEAFF	TGCGCCAGCAGCTTCCGAAAGACGGGGACCAACACTGAAGCTTTCTTT
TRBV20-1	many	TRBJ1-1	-	CSASGGRPEAFF	TGCAGTGCTAGTGGGGGGCGCCCTGAAGCTTTCTTT
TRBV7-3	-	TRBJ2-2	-	CASAIGGVDTGELFF	TGTGCCAGCGCGATCGGGGGCGTGGACACCGGGGAGCTGTTTTTT
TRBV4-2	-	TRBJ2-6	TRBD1	CASSQMDRGTSGANVLTF	TGTGCCAGCAGTCAAATGGACAGGGGCACCTCTGGGGCCAACGTCCTGACTTTC
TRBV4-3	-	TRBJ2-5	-	CASSQAISRETQYF	TGCGCCAGCAGCCAAGCAATTTCCCGGGAGACCCAGTACTTC
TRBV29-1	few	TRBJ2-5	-	CSVGGGGETQYF	TGCAGCGTGGGGGGAGGGGGAGAGACCCAGTACTTC
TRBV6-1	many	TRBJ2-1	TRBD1	CASSAGTGGFNEQFF	TGTGCCAGCAGTGCCGGGACAGGGGGCTTCAATGAGCAGTTCTTC
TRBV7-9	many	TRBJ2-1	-	CASSLGWQGRDEQFF	TGTGCCAGCAGCTTAGGATGGCAGGGGAGGGATGAGCAGTTCTTC
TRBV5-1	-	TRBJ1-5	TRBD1	CASSLQGLGQPQHF	TGCGCCAGCAGCTTACAGGGGTTGGGTCAGCCCCAGCATTTT
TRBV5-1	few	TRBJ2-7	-	CASSFSAGASSEQYF	TGCGCCAGCAGCTTCAGTGCGGGGGCGTCCTCGGAGCAGTACTTC
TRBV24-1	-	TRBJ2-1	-	CATSRGFPSYNEQFF	TGTGCCACCAGTCGGGGGTTTCCCTCCTACAATGAGCAGTTCTTC
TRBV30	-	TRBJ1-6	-	CAWKIGSSYNSPLHF	TGTGCCTGGAAGATCGGGAGCTCCTATAATTCACCCCTCCACTTT
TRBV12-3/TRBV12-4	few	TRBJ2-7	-	CASSSGQLLEQYF	TGTGCCAGCAGTTCCGGACAACTTTTGGAGCAGTACTTC
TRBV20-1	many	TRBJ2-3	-	CSAPTQTDTQYF	TGCAGTGCACCGACCCAGACAGATACGCAGTATTTT
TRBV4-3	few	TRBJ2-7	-	CASSQKTNSYEQYF	TGCGCCAGCAGCCAAAAGACTAACTCCTACGAGCAGTACTTC
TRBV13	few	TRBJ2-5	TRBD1	CASSSGQGMQFETQYF	TGTGCCAGCAGCTCGGGACAGGGGATGCAATTTGAGACCCAGTACTTC
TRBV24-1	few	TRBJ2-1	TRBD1	CATKDRDDEQFF	TGTGCCACCAAGGACAGGGACGATGAGCAGTTCTTC
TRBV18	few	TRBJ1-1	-	CASSNRDTEAFF	TGTGCCAGCTCAAACAGGGATACTGAAGCTTTCTTT
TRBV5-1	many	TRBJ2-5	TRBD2	CASSKLAGKQETQYF	TGCGCCAGCAGTAAGCTAGCGGGGAAGCAAGAGACCCAGTACTTC
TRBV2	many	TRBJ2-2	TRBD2	CASSEISGGPPGELFF	TGTGCCAGCAGTGAGATTAGCGGGGGGCCCCCCGGGGAGCTGTTTTTT
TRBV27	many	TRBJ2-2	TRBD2	CASSPGLVGTGELFF	TGTGCCAGCAGTCCGGGACTAGTTGGAACCGGGGAGCTGTTTTTT
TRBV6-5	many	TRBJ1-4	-	CASRGQTNEKLFF	TGTGCCAGCAGGGGACAAACTAATGAAAAACTGTTTTTT
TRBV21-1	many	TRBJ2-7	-	CASSRPGTGDEQYF	TGTGCCAGCAGCCGCCCTGGCACAGGGGACGAGCAGTACTTC
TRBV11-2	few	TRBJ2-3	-	CASSSHSRDTQYF	TGTGCCAGCAGCTCCCACTCTCGAGATACGCAGTATTTT
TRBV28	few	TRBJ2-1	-	CASSDGGPLRPNEQFF	TGTGCCAGCAGCGACGGGGGCCCTCTCAGGCCCAATGAGCAGTTCTTC
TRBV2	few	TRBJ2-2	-	CASRVAVAGELFF	TGTGCCAGCAGGGTCGCGGTGGCCGGGGAGCTGTTTTTT
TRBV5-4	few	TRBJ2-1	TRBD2	CASRAGPNYNEQFF	TGTGCCAGCAGAGCGGGGCCAAACTACAATGAGCAGTTCTTC
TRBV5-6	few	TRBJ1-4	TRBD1	CASSPDGRGPEKLFF	TGTGCCAGCAGCCCGGACGGCAGGGGGCCTGAAAAACTGTTTTTT
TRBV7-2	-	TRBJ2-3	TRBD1	CASSLGQGAVDTQYF	TGTGCCAGCAGCTTAGGTCAGGGGGCTGTAGATACGCAGTATTTT
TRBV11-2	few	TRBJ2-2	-	CASSFYRDTGELFF	TGTGCCAGCAGCTTTTACAGGGACACCGGGGAGCTGTTTTTT
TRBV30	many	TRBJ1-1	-	CAWSGEGYTEAFF	TGTGCCTGGAGTGGCGAGGGGTACACTGAAGCTTTCTTT
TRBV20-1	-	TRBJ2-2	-	CSAPDPMGTGELFF	TGCAGTGCCCCGGACCCGATGGGGACCGGGGAGCTGTTTTTT
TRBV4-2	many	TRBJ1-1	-	CASSLGFTEAFF	TGTGCCAGCAGCCTAGGGTTCACTGAAGCTTTCTTT
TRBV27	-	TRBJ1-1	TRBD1	CASSPRDRGLIF	TGTGCCAGCAGTCCCAGGGACAGGGGCCTGATCTTT